This entry lists 31 T cell receptor beta chains sequenced from one sample in a study of T cell repertoires in cytomegalovirus infection. MiXCR, applied by TCRdb to the reads, yields one record per CDR3 protein. Altogether roughly 500,000 distinct CDR3 sequences are present, 10% to 12% being singletons, with the ten largest covering roughly 10%. The sequenced material came from PBMCs. All receptors come from a human donor in good health (CMV status not recorded). Some clones in this sample may be carry-over from other donors' samples.

This clonotype appeared many times. This sequence joins TRBV7-8 and TRBJ2-3; D is possibly TRBD1 (6 bases). In germline, CDR1 is SGHVS, CDR2 FQNEAQ. V was cut by 3 bases and J by 3 bases, with 13 bases left in between. CDR3 size: 15 residues. The chain's CDR3 is CASSFTGFRTDTQYF. The CDR3 nucleotides are TGTGCCAGCAGCTTCACAGGGTTTAGGACAGATACGCAGTATTTT.

This clonotype occurred many times. V gene TRBV7-8 combines with J gene TRBJ2-7; 8 positions match TRBD2. J gave up 4 bases and V 5 bases, and 10 bases lay outside the gene matches. CDR1 and CDR2 from the germline V gene are SGHVS and FQNEAQ. The CDR3 runs to 15 residues. CDR3 in amino acids: CASSPSRGGGYEQYF. The CDR3, as DNA: TGTGCCAGCAGCCCCAGTCGGGGGGGGGGTTACGAGCAGTACTTC. Full variable domain (rest looked up from reference TRBV7-8 and TRBJ2-7): GAGVSQSPRYKVAKRGQDVALRCDPISGHVSLFWYQQALGQGPEFLTYFQNEAQLDKSGLPSDRFFAERPEGSVSTLKIQRTQQEDSAVYLCASSPSRGGGYEQYFGPGTRLTVT.

This clonotype was observed at least ten times. This chain links TRBV7-2 with TRBJ1-1, with D maybe TRBD1 (6 bases). The CDR3 totals 14 residues. The ends were cut back, 5 bases at V and 1 base at J, with 11 bases in the middle. CDR1 is SGHTA, CDR2 FQGNSA, per germline. The DNA of the CDR3 is TGTGCCAGCAGCGCAGGGGTTGGGAACACTGAAGCTTTCTTT. Protein product: CASSAGVGNTEAFF.

The V gene is TRBV20-1, the J gene TRBJ2-2, with D hard to call. Germline V gene sequence: CDR1 DFQATT, CDR2 SNEGSKA (reference sequence). V was cut by 2 bases and J by 8 bases, with 12 bases left in between. The CDR3 covers 13 residues. DNA of the CDR3: TGCAGTGCTAGATCCAACGCGGATGGGGAGCTGTTTTTT. Its protein product is CSARSNADGELFF.

In this sample, this clonotype turned up many times. The rearrangement links TRBV5-5 to TRBJ2-5, with TRBD2 matching over 11 bases. This CDR3 region has 15 residues. CDR1 is SGHKS and CDR2 is YYEKEE in the germline V gene (reference sequence). V trimming: 5 bases; J trimming: 6 bases; junction bases outside the gene matches: 9. CDR3 sequence: CASSRLAGSSQTQYF. The CDR3 DNA is TGTGCCAGCAGTAGACTAGCGGGGAGCTCGCAGACCCAGTACTTC.

The chain has TRBV6-6 and TRBJ1-5, with D unclear. Germline V gene lookup returns CDR1 MNHNY and CDR2 SVGAGI (reference sequence). With 7 bases removed from V and 0 bases from J, the gap between germline ends came to 4 bases. This CDR3 has 12 amino acids. In DNA form, the CDR3 reads TGTGCCAGCAAGACTAGCAATCAGCCCCAGCATTTT. Protein: CASKTSNQPQHF.

This clonotype has ten or more counts. The chain employs TRBV7-3 and TRBJ1-1, with 7 bases that match TRBD1. Looked up from germline, CDR1 is SGHTA and CDR2 is FQGTGA. V trimming: 2 bases; J trimming: 3 bases; junction bases outside the gene matches: 9. The CDR3 contains 16 residues. CDR3 loop: CASSLVAGGLDTEAFF. As DNA, the CDR3 is TGTGCCAGCAGCTTAGTTGCAGGGGGGTTAGACACTGAAGCTTTCTTT.

The chain is built from TRBV6-2 or TRBV6-3 and TRBJ2-7, with 11 bases that match TRBD2. The V gene end was trimmed by 0 bases and the J gene end by 5 bases; junction bases not matched to a gene: 6. Germline lookup yields CDR1 MNHEY and CDR2 SVGEGT. The CDR3 has 16 amino acids. The CDR3 region is CASSYSLAGASHEQYF. As DNA, the CDR3 is TGTGCCAGCAGTTACTCACTAGCGGGAGCAAGCCACGAGCAGTACTTC.

This clonotype was observed a handful of times. The V and J genes are TRBV20-1 and TRBJ2-5; 15 bases map to TRBD2. The CDR3 covers 14 residues. Trimming removed 6 bases from V and 5 bases from J; junction bases left unmatched: 4. Germline V gives CDR1 DFQATT, CDR2 SNEGSKA (reference sequence). CDR3 protein: CSARTSGRDETQYF. For the CDR3, the DNA is TGCAGTGCAAGGACTAGCGGGAGGGACGAGACCCAGTACTTC.

At least ten counts were recorded for this clonotype. This chain uses TRBV7-9 with TRBJ1-4; D not resolved. The V gene lost 5 bases and the J gene lost 12 bases, with 19 bases spanning the gap. Germline assignment: CDR1 SEHNR and CDR2 FQNEAQ (reference sequence). This CDR3 region has 14 residues. The CDR3 protein is CASSSTRGLAELFF. CDR3 sequence (DNA): TGTGCCAGCAGCAGTACTAGAGGTCTGGCGGAACTGTTTTTT.

This clonotype was observed at least ten times. The chain uses TRBV29-1 and TRBJ2-3, with 9 bases aligning to TRBD2. The V segment lost 3 bases and the J segment 11 bases; nucleotides outside the gene matches: 9. This CDR3 comprises 13 residues. Germline V gives CDR1 SQVTM, CDR2 ANQGSEA. CDR3 sequence reads: CSVDAGGPSMQYF. CDR3 DNA sequence: TGCAGCGTTGATGCGGGAGGGCCTAGTATGCAGTATTTT.

This clonotype was observed many times. The chain is built from TRBV2 and TRBJ2-1; 11 positions agree with TRBD2. With V trimmed by 3 bases and J by 0 bases, 7 bases remained unmatched. The CDR3 loop spans 18 amino acids. The germline CDR1 and CDR2 sequences are SNHLY and FYNNEI. CDR3 sequence (DNA): TGTGCCAGCAGTGAGGCCTTAGCGGGAGGGAGCTCCTACAATGAGCAGTTCTTC. Protein: CASSEALAGGSSYNEQFF.

This clonotype has at least ten counts. This chain uses TRBV7-6 with TRBJ2-5, with D perhaps being TRBD1 or TRBD2 (5 bases each). CDR1 SGHVS and CDR2 FNYEAQ come from the germline V gene. Trimming pared 1 base from V and 9 bases from J, leaving 18 bases between. The CDR3 runs to 15 residues. The CDR3 is CASSLEGDYPRAQYF. The CDR3 DNA sequence: TGTGCCAGCAGCTTAGAAGGAGACTACCCCAGGGCCCAGTACTTC.

This clonotype was observed many times. The chain has TRBV7-2 and TRBJ1-1, with D tentatively TRBD1 (6 bases). Per the germline V gene, CDR1 is SGHTA and CDR2 is FQGNSA. This CDR3 has 15 residues. V lost 5 bases and J 4 bases, leaving 17 bases between the germline ends. CDR3 bases: TGTGCCAGCAGCCCGTTGGAAGGGGGGTTCACTGAAGCTTTCTTT. This codes for CASSPLEGGFTEAFF.

The table lists this clonotype with many counts. The CDR3 region has the DNA TGTGCCAGCACCTGGCCAGAGAACACTGAAGCTTTCTTT. Translated: CASTWPENTEAFF. This rearrangement joins TRBV12-3 or TRBV12-4 to TRBJ1-1; D gene unclear. The CDR3 extends over 13 amino acids. V dropped 7 bases and J dropped 1 base, with 10 bases sitting between them.

This clonotype was picked up many times. This chain uses TRBV6-1 with TRBJ1-2; tentatively, D is TRBD1 (6 bases). The CDR3 consists of 14 residues. Germline loops: CDR1 MNHNS, CDR2 SASEGT. V was clipped by 6 bases and J by 7 bases, with 18 bases between them. DNA of the CDR3: TGTGCCAGCAGGGGGGACATGGCTGGGTCTGGCTACACCTTC. Amino acid sequence: CASRGDMAGSGYTF.

This clonotype has just one count. A single base separates this from a much larger clone, so it may be a read error. The chain uses TRBV5-1 and TRBJ1-3; no reliable D call. The CDR3 runs to 18 residues. Deletions cut 2 bases from V and 0 bases from J, with 18 bases between. The germline V gene encodes CDR1 SGHRS and CDR2 YFSETQ. CDR3 coding DNA: TGCGCCAGCAGCTTCGCCCCAGTAACGGTTCGCTCTGGAAACACCATATATTTT. Translation gives CASSFAPVTVRSGNTIYF.

This clonotype was counted many times. The rearrangement links TRBV20-1 to TRBJ2-5; no firm D call. The CDR3 is 14 residues long. The germline V gene has CDR1 DFQATT and CDR2 SNEGSKA (reference sequence). Trimming took off 0 bases at V and 5 bases at J, with 13 bases between the two ends. CDR3: CSARDNAGRETQYF. In DNA form, the CDR3 reads TGCAGTGCTAGAGATAACGCAGGCCGGGAGACCCAGTACTTC.

This clonotype was recorded a few times. This sequence joins TRBV20-1 and TRBJ2-5; TRBD2 aligns across 10 bases. Germline V gene lookup returns CDR1 DFQATT and CDR2 SNEGSKA (reference sequence). CDR3 length equals 14 residues. Written as DNA, the CDR3 is TGCAGCGGGACTAGCGCCTTCAGCCAAGAGACCCAGTACTTC. Translation gives CSGTSAFSQETQYF.

This clonotype was observed a few times. The chain has TRBV18 and TRBJ1-6; TRBD1 agrees at 9 bases. V lost 7 bases and J lost 7; bases outside the gene matches: 5. This CDR3 comprises 14 residues. CDR1 and CDR2 from the germline V gene are KGHSH and LQKENI. The CDR3 is CASFRDRVNSPLHF. CDR3 sequence (DNA): TGTGCCAGCTTCCGGGACAGGGTGAATTCACCCCTCCACTTT.

The chain uses TRBV3-1 and TRBJ1-1; 8 bases fit TRBD1. The V segment lost 7 bases and the J segment 3 bases; nucleotides outside the gene matches: 7. The CDR3 sequence is 14 residues long. CDR1 and CDR2 from the germline V gene are LGHDT and YNNKEL (reference sequence). CDR3 amino acids: CASNRQGMYTEAFF. Written as DNA, the CDR3 is TGTGCCAGCAACCGACAGGGGATGTACACTGAAGCTTTCTTT.

This clonotype was counted ten times or more. The CDR3 DNA reads as TGTGCCAGCAGCCAACAGGGTTGGAATCAGCCCCAGCATTTT. It specifies CASSQQGWNQPQHF. The rearrangement links TRBV7-6 to TRBJ1-5; D is possibly TRBD1 (6 bases). The CDR3 is 14 amino acids. The germline V and J ends were trimmed by 5 bases and 4 bases, with 12 bases remaining between them. CDR1 is SGHVS and CDR2 is FNYEAQ in the germline V gene.

This clonotype has only a few counts. The rearrangement joins TRBV12-3 or TRBV12-4 to TRBJ2-5; D is possibly TRBD1 or TRBD2 (5 bases each). Trimming shortened V by 2 bases and J by 4 bases, and 11 bases separated the two germline ends. This CDR3 comprises 14 residues. CDR3 bases: TGTGCCAGCAGTTTATGGGGGTCCCCAGAGACCCAGTACTTC. Translation: CASSLWGSPETQYF.

There are many counts of this clonotype. V and J are TRBV7-9 and TRBJ1-6, with D perhaps TRBD1 (6 bases). The germline V and J ends were trimmed by 5 bases and 10 bases, with 15 bases remaining between them. The CDR3 is 14 amino acids. The germline CDR1 and CDR2 sequences are SEHNR and FQNEAQ (reference sequence). CDR3 nucleotide sequence: TGTGCCAGCAGCATTACAGGGAGGGAGTCACCCCTCCACTTT. It specifies CASSITGRESPLHF.

The table lists this clonotype with many counts. V is TRBV27 and J is TRBJ1-1; D not resolved. Germline values: CDR1 MNHEY, CDR2 SMNVEV (reference sequence). V was shortened by 3 bases and J by 1 base, with 6 bases between the two germline ends. CDR3 length: 13 amino acids. In DNA, the CDR3 is TGTGCCAGCAGTTTCCGGCGGAACACTGAAGCTTTCTTT. Translating gives CASSFRRNTEAFF.

The rearrangement uses TRBV5-1 and TRBJ2-1, with 10 nucleotides matching TRBD2. With 3 bases clipped from V and 9 bases from J, the junction kept 6 bases outside the gene matches. CDR3 length: 14 amino acids. Germline V gene lookup returns CDR1 SGHRS and CDR2 YFSETQ. DNA for the CDR3: TGCGCCAGCAGCTCAGCGGGGGGGTCAGCTGAGCAGTTCTTC. Translated: CASSSAGGSAEQFF. Variable domain in full (rest from reference TRBV5-1 and TRBJ2-1): KAGVTQTPRYLIKTRGQQVTLSCSPISGHRSVSWYQQTPGQGLQFLFEYFSETQRNKGNFPGRFSGRQFSNSRSEMNVSTLELGDSALYLCASSSAGGSAEQFFGPGTRLTVL.

The chain has TRBV3-1 and TRBJ2-1, with 7 bases lining up with TRBD2. This CDR3 is 16 amino acids long. Trimming cost V 1 base and J 7 bases; bases outside gene matches: 10. Germline V gene data show CDR1 as LGHDT and CDR2 as YNNKEL (reference sequence). DNA of the CDR3: TGTGCCAGCAGCCAAGCTTCGGGACTAATGAGGAATGAGCAGTTCTTC. Translated, it gives CASSQASGLMRNEQFF.

This rearrangement joins TRBV20-1 to TRBJ2-1; D uncertain. This CDR3 is 13 amino acids long. The germline V gene encodes CDR1 DFQATT and CDR2 SNEGSKA (reference sequence). Trimming removed 5 bases at V and 7 bases at J, with 15 bases between. CDR3 DNA sequence: TGCAGTGCTGGATACTTAACTGGTAATGAGCAGTTCTTC. Protein sequence: CSAGYLTGNEQFF.

This clonotype was counted a few times. J is TRBJ1-5 and V is TRBV7-9; weak D call: TRBD1 (6 bases). CDR1 and CDR2 (germline): SEHNR, FQNEAQ (reference sequence). The CDR3 covers 15 residues. The V end was cut by 5 bases, the J end by 3 bases, with 14 bases between. For the CDR3, the DNA is TGTGCCAGCAGCCCCCCCGGGACATTCAATCAGCCCCAGCATTTT. Protein product: CASSPPGTFNQPQHF.

This clonotype was picked up many times. The CDR3 loop reads CASRPTGLPGELFF. The CDR3 coding sequence is TGTGCCAGCAGGCCTACCGGACTGCCTGGGGAGCTGTTTTTT. The chain uses TRBV6-5 and TRBJ2-2; D is perhaps TRBD2 (5 bases). Germline loops: CDR1 MNHEY, CDR2 SVGAGI. The CDR3 runs 14 residues. Trimming took 6 bases from V and 8 from J, leaving 16 bases between them.

In this sample, this clonotype turned up a few times. The chain is built from TRBV15 and TRBJ1-5; the D is unclear. The germline V gene has CDR1 LNHNV and CDR2 YYDKDF (reference sequence). The CDR3 has 14 amino acids. Deletions cut 5 bases from V and 3 bases from J, with 11 bases between. The CDR3 here is CATSFPSNNQPQHF. In DNA, the CDR3 is TGTGCCACCAGCTTCCCCTCCAACAATCAGCCCCAGCATTTT.